The 3 T cell receptor beta chains below were found in one sample sequenced in a study of shared clonotypes between healthy human individuals. Clones were read by immunoSEQ multiplex PCR, and TCRdb kept only the in-frame ones, dropping some. The sample records over a million clones, 96% being singletons. Sequencing was done on a sample of naive CD4+ T cells sorted from blood. Stated subset: CD45RA+ positively selected. These receptors were collected from a man aged 25-40 years in good health.

The chain uses TRBV21-1 and TRBJ2-5; the table's D call of TRBD2 was not tested on the DNA. TRBV21-1 is a pseudogene. This CDR3 has 14 residues. The DNA of the CDR3 is TGTGCCAGCAGCAAAGGAGGAATGGAAGAGACCCAGTACTTC. Translating gives CASSKGGMEETQYF.

Remarks on this clone: The same CDR3 is also encoded by other DNA sequences in this sample. The J gene is TRBJ2-1, the V gene TRBV7-9; 10 bases are shared with TRBD2. CDR3 size: 15 residues. With V trimmed by 0 bases and J by 4 bases, 0 bases remained unmatched. In germline, CDR1 is SEHNR, CDR2 FQNEAQ (reference sequence). The DNA for the CDR3 is TGTGCCAGCAGCTTAGCACTAGCGGGATACAATGAGCAGTTCTTC. Encoded protein: CASSLALAGYNEQFF.

This sequence joins TRBV11-3 and TRBJ2-1; 7 bases map to TRBD2. Germline CDR1 is SGHNT and CDR2 is YENEEA. There are 16 residues in the CDR3. Trimming took 2 bases from V and 9 from J; bases not matched to a gene: 13. The CDR3 spells CASSLTMAGVRAEQFF. As DNA, the CDR3 is TGTGCCAGCAGCTTAACCATGGCGGGAGTAAGGGCTGAGCAGTTCTTC. Filled out from reference TRBV11-3 and TRBJ2-1, the complete variable domain reads EAGVVQSPRYKIIEKKQPVAFWCNPISGHNTLYWYLQNLGQGPELLIRYENEEAVDDSQLPKDRFSAERLKGVDSTLKIQPAELGDSAVYLCASSLTMAGVRAEQFFGPGTRLTVL.